This entry lists 21 T cell receptor beta chains sequenced from one sample in a study of CD8+ T cells in alopecia areata. Separation of pooled cutaneous lymph node cells was by sorting with CD4, CD8alpha, NKG2D, NKG2ACE and other markers. TCR sequencing used cDNA made by reverse transcription of extracted RNA. TCRdb keeps only in-frame clones here, not all; method: immunoSEQ multiplex PCR. This sample carries approximately 300,000 clones, none of them present only once. Specimen: CD4+ T cells sorted from a lymph node. The receptors stem from a C3H/HeJ mouse with alopecia areata. Mice of this strain are of MHC haplotype H2-k.

Concerning this clone: Gene names are mouse gene names. The CDR3 loop is CASGDALGTANYAEQFF. The sequenced part of the CDR3 DNA is TGTGCCAGCGGTGATGCCCTGGGGACAGCTAACTATGCT. The V gene is TRBV13-2, the J gene TRBJ2-1, with D possibly TRBD1 on 7 matching bases. The read finishes 4 residues shy of the CDR3 end, and the germline J gene is used to complete it. CDR3 length: 17 residues. Trimming pared 0 bases from V and 0 bases from J, leaving 13 bases between. Germline V gene lookup returns CDR1 NNHNN and CDR2 SYGAGS (reference sequence).

This clone was seen only a few times. Gene names and germline refer to mouse. The part of the CDR3 DNA that was read is TGTGCCAGCGGGCCTACAGGGGGGCTCCAAGAC. It codes for CASGPTGGLQD. The CDR3 in full is CASGPTGGLQDTQYF. This sequence joins TRBV13-2 and TRBJ2-5, with D perhaps TRBD1 (8 bases). The read stops 4 residues short of the end of the CDR3; the missing end is completed from the germline J gene. V lost 5 bases, J lost 2 bases, and 15 bases lay in between. CDR1 and CDR2 from the germline V gene are NNHNN and SYGAGS (reference sequence). There are 15 residues in the CDR3.

In this sample, this clone turned up a few times. Genes and germline come from the mouse. The CDR3 goes on 4 residues after the read ends, and that part is filled in from the germline J gene. This sequence joins TRBV19 and TRBJ1-1, with 7 bases identical to TRBD1. Germline assignment: CDR1 FNHDT and CDR2 SITEND (reference sequence). The CDR3 spans 15 residues. With V trimmed by 4 bases and J by 0 bases, 6 bases remained unmatched. The sequenced CDR3 bases are TGTGCCAGCAGTCGACCCGGGACAGCAAACACA. The encoded protein is CASSRPGTANT. The whole CDR3 protein reads CASSRPGTANTEVFF.

As to this clone: The germline and genes are mouse ones. The missing CDR3 end, 4 residues past where the read stops, is filled in from the germline J gene. The rearrangement uses TRBV3 and TRBJ2-5; TRBD2 aligns across 9 bases. The CDR3 totals 14 residues. CDR1 is SNHLY, CDR2 FYNGKV, per germline (reference sequence). CDR3 sequence reads: CASSVRLGEDTQYF. The CDR3 bases that were read are TGTGCCAGCAGCGTCCGACTGGGGGAAGAC.

This clone was counted between two and nine times. The genes and germline here are from mouse. The read stops 4 residues short of the end of the CDR3; the missing end is completed from the germline J gene. Other DNA sequences in the same sample also yield this CDR3. The chain carries TRBV13-1 and TRBJ1-2, with a tentative D call TRBD1 (6 bases). The V gene's germline CDR1 is NSHNY and CDR2 SYGAGN. The CDR3 is 15 amino acids. Trimming took off 5 bases at V and 0 bases at J, with 14 bases between the two ends. The CDR3 region is CASSASGQANSDYTF. The covered CDR3 bases are TGTGCCAGCAGCGCCTCGGGACAAGCAAACTCC.

Remarks on this clone: Germline and genes: mouse. Read coverage stops 4 residues before the CDR3 terminus; the germline J gene supplies the remainder. The same CDR3 arises from other DNA sequences in this sample as well. V and J are TRBV19 and TRBJ1-2; TRBD1 aligns across 7 bases. The CDR3 sequence is 13 residues long. The germline gives CDR1 FNHDT, CDR2 SITEND (reference sequence). With V trimmed by 5 bases and J by 2 bases, 3 bases remained unmatched. The sequenced CDR3 bases are TGTGCCAGCAGCTACAGGGGTAACTCC. It codes for CASSYRGNS. The complete CDR3 sequence is CASSYRGNSDYTF.

In this sample, this clone turned up a few times. Germline and genes: mouse. The read comes to an end 4 residues before the CDR3 does, leaving the germline J gene to fill in the end. The J gene is TRBJ2-7, the V gene TRBV13-2; tentatively, D is TRBD1 (6 bases). V was cut by 5 bases and J by 0 bases, with 15 bases left in between. This CDR3 is built from 15 residues. Germline V lookup: CDR1 NNHNN, CDR2 SYGAGS (reference sequence). CDR3 in amino acids: CASGHRDKSSYEQYF. CDR3 DNA (partial): TGTGCCAGCGGCCACCGGGACAAAAGCTCCTAT.

Of note for this clone: Each gene name is a mouse one. Partial CDR3 DNA: TGTGCCAGCAGTGAAGCCAGGGACACA. This codes for CASSEARDT. The whole CDR3 sequence reads CASSEARDTEVFF. The chain joins TRBV13-3 to TRBJ1-1; weak D call: TRBD1 (5 bases). The read ends 4 residues before the CDR3 terminus; that terminus is restored from the germline J gene. Germline values: CDR1 NNHDY, CDR2 SYVADS. The CDR3 is made up of 13 amino acids. V lost 2 bases, J lost 3 bases, and 8 bases lay in between.

Comments on this clone: Gene names are mouse gene names. Read coverage stops 4 residues before the CDR3 terminus; the germline J gene supplies the remainder. The chain is built from TRBV1 and TRBJ2-5; possible D gene TRBD1, 5 bases. CDR1 and CDR2 (germline): NSQYPW, LRSPGD (reference sequence). The CDR3 covers 16 residues. V lost 0 bases, J lost 0 bases, and 10 bases lay in between. The DNA read from the CDR3 is TGCACCTGCAGTGCAGATCCCAGGGTTAACCAAGAC. The encoded protein is CTCSADPRVNQD. The CDR3 in its entirety is CTCSADPRVNQDTQYF. Full variable domain (rest looked up from reference TRBV1 and TRBJ2-5): VTLLEQNPRWRLVPRGQAVNLRCILKNSQYPWMSWYQQDLQKQLQWLFTLRSPGDKEVKSLPGADYLATRVTDTELRLQVANMSQGRTLYCTCSADPRVNQDTQYFGPGTRLLVL.

This clone appeared a few times. The gene symbols are mouse symbols. The read ends 4 residues early relative to the CDR3; the germline J gene fills the gap. This chain links TRBV19 with TRBJ2-1, with 8 bases matching TRBD2. The trim removed 2 bases at V and 6 bases at J, leaving 4 bases unmatched. The CDR3 covers 14 residues. Germline V gene lookup returns CDR1 FNHDT and CDR2 SITEND (reference sequence). The CDR3 spells CASSMGGRGAEQFF. CDR3 DNA (partial): TGTGCCAGCAGTATGGGGGGGCGCGGTGCT.

Only a few counts were recorded for this clone. Gene and germline names: mouse. The CDR3 goes on 4 residues after the read ends, and that part is filled in from the germline J gene. The chain couples TRBV13-1 to TRBJ2-1; no clear D. The germline gives CDR1 NSHNY, CDR2 SYGAGN. V was pared by 4 bases and J by 1 base, with 9 bases between. The CDR3 spans 14 residues. The DNA read from the CDR3 is TGTGCCAGCAGTTCACAGATAAACTATGCT. This translates into CASSSQINYA. From start to end, the CDR3 is CASSSQINYAEQFF.

This clone was counted between two and nine times. The gene names given are mouse names. The read falls 4 residues short of the CDR3 end, and the missing part is taken from the germline J gene. The rearrangement links TRBV13-1 to TRBJ2-7; 11 bases are shared with TRBD2. Germline V gene sequence: CDR1 NSHNY, CDR2 SYGAGN. The CDR3 extends over 15 amino acids. CDR3 region: CASSGSRDWGYEQYF. CDR3 DNA, as far as it was read: TGTGCCAGCAGTGGGTCCCGGGACTGGGGGTAT.

For this clone: Mouse names are used for the genes. With the read ending 4 residues before the CDR3 end, the germline J gene is used to fill in that end. At the DNA level, this CDR3 is encoded by other sequences in the same sample as well. The chain joins TRBV13-3 to TRBJ1-1; no clear D gene. V was trimmed by 1 base and J by 0 bases, leaving 4 bases between them. The CDR3 runs 13 residues. Germline lookup yields CDR1 NNHDY and CDR2 SYVADS. The CDR3 DNA, read in part, is TGTGCCAGCAGTGATACAGCAAACACA. This sequence encodes CASSDTANT. The entire CDR3 sequence reads CASSDTANTEVFF.

The sample holds a few counts of this clone. Gene labels here are mouse ones. The read is 4 residues too short to cover the CDR3 end, so that end is filled in from the germline J gene. The V call is TRBV13-1, the J call TRBJ2-3; 8 bases agree with TRBD2. Germline V gene sequence: CDR1 NSHNY, CDR2 SYGAGN. V lost 7 bases, J lost 0 bases, and 7 bases stayed unmatched. The CDR3 has 15 amino acids. CDR3 sequence: CASSRLGYSAETLYF. CDR3 DNA (partial): TGTGCCAGCTCGAGACTGGGGTATAGTGCAGAA.

This clone has a handful of counts. Mouse gene names and germline throughout. The read ends 4 residues shy of where the CDR3 ends; the end is completed using the germline J gene. The V call is TRBV13-1, the J call TRBJ2-5, with 10 bases that match TRBD1. The V gene's germline CDR1 is NSHNY and CDR2 SYGAGN. This CDR3 comprises 15 residues. CDR3 region: CASSQDRGRGDTQYF. The DNA read from the CDR3 is TGTGCCAGCAGCCAAGACAGGGGGCGCGGGGAC.

This clone was recorded a few times. Mouse gene names apply. The sequenced fragment ends 4 residues before the CDR3 boundary, so the rest is inferred from the germline J gene. This chain connects TRBV4 to TRBJ2-1, with TRBD1 matching 8 bases. V shed 5 bases and J 1 base; nucleotides not matched to a gene: 1. Germline CDR1 reads LGHDT; CDR2 reads YNNKQL (reference sequence). This CDR3 region has 14 residues. The sequenced part of the CDR3 DNA is TGTGCCAGCAGCCACAGGGGGAACTATGCT. It is translated as CASSHRGNYA. The CDR3, in full, reads CASSHRGNYAEQFF.

This clone turned up a few times. The gene names given are mouse names. Coverage ceases 4 residues before the CDR3 finishes, and the germline J gene fills in the end. The chain carries TRBV5 and TRBJ2-5; 10 bases are a match to TRBD1. This CDR3 is 15 amino acids long. Germline assignment: CDR1 LGHNA and CDR2 YNLKQL (reference sequence). CDR3 bases read: TGTGCCAGCAGCCAACCGGGACAGGGGAAAGAC. It is translated as CASSQPGQGKD. The complete CDR3 protein is CASSQPGQGKDTQYF.

Only a few counts were recorded for this clone. Here the gene names and germline are mouse. The CDR3 goes on 4 residues after the read ends, and that part is filled in from the germline J gene. In the same sample, other DNA sequences code for this CDR3. V and J are TRBV19 and TRBJ2-5; 9 bases are shared with TRBD2. Germline assignment: CDR1 FNHDT and CDR2 SITEND (reference sequence). This CDR3 spans 13 amino acids. CDR3 sequence: CASSRTGEDTQYF. Incomplete CDR3 DNA: TGTGCCAGCAGTCGGACTGGGGAAGAC.

In this sample, this clone turned up a few times. Germline and genes here are mouse. The read stops 4 residues short of the end of the CDR3; the missing end is completed from the germline J gene. This CDR3 is also generated by other DNA sequences in the sample. The chain is built from TRBV13-1 and TRBJ2-2; 8 bases match TRBD1. Trimming removed 3 bases from V and 2 bases from J; junction bases left unmatched: 3. The CDR3 runs to 15 residues. Germline V gene lookup returns CDR1 NSHNY and CDR2 SYGAGN. The CDR3 DNA, read in part, is TGTGCCAGCAGTGCCCAGGGGGCGAACACCGGG. This encodes CASSAQGANTG. The entire CDR3 sequence reads CASSAQGANTGQLYF.

This clone came up a few times. Germline and genes: mouse. The read halts 4 residues ahead of the CDR3 end, with the missing end drawn from the germline J gene. The sample carries other DNA sequences with the same CDR3. The chain carries TRBV1 and TRBJ1-1; 8 nucleotides line up with TRBD1. Germline-derived CDR1 and CDR2 are NSQYPW and LRSPGD (reference sequence). This CDR3 contains 14 residues. Trimming took 5 bases from V and 1 from J; bases not matched to a gene: 3. CDR3 sequence reads: CTCSPQGANTEVFF. The DNA read from the CDR3 is TGCACCTGCAGTCCTCAGGGGGCGAACACA.

Comment on this clone: Gene names and germline match the mouse. The DNA ends 4 residues before the CDR3 does, and the rest of the CDR3 is filled in from the germline J gene. This chain connects TRBV5 to TRBJ2-3; 9 bases align to TRBD2. The CDR3 loop spans 16 amino acids. After removal of 0 bases from V and 3 bases from J, the junction contained 4 bases not matched to a gene. Germline-derived CDR1 and CDR2 are LGHNA and YNLKQL (reference sequence). The CDR3 is CASSQEVGGRAETLYF. The covered CDR3 bases are TGTGCCAGCAGCCAAGAAGTGGGGGGGCGCGCAGAA.